Sequencing of this TCR beta chain was carried out in a study of molecular identifiers for immune sequencing clone quantification. Preparation of naive CD8 libraries involved about 17,000 to 1,100,000 sorted cells and 10%, 30% or 50% RNA. Sorting recovered naive CD8 T cells on a CD8+CD4-CCR7+CD45RA+ profile. CDR1 MNHNS and CDR2 SASEGT come from the germline V gene. V was pared by 2 bases and J by 2 bases, with 9 bases between. This CDR3 spans 14 amino acids. Listed TCR primers and previously described methods were used for bulk TCR libraries. TCRdb analysed the PCR reads with MiXCR anew, one entry per CDR3 protein. This table has about 510,000 distinct CDR3 sequences, around 25% appearing once.

The sequence derives from a human donor in good health. Some libraries in this study had Jurkat cell RNA spiked in. The chain has TRBV6-1 and TRBJ1-2, with D tentatively TRBD1 (5 bases). Sequences were obtained from naive CD8+ T cells from blood, with Jurkat cell RNA spiked in. The subset is: FACS-sorted CD8+CD4-CCR7+CD45RA+ naive T cells. The CDR3 nucleotides are TGTGCCAGCAGTGAATGGGGCGAAAACTATGGCTACACCTTC. Its protein is CASSEWGENYGYTF.